A selection of T cell receptor beta chains follows, all from one sample in a study of T-cell memory formation after mild COVID-19. One entry per CDR3 protein, called by TCRdb with MiXCR from the 5' RACE reads. The sample has 200,000 to 300,000 distinct CDR3 sequences; approximately 15% are singletons. Sequencing used PBMCs or a T cell subset sorted from them (not recorded which). Source of these receptors: an adult woman who had mild COVID-19 (a few samples of this study predate the infection). Cell type and time point are not known. CDR3s include the opening cysteine and the closing phenylalanine or tryptophan. Fields, in order: V gene, CDR3 protein.

v_gene: TRBV20-1; CDR3aa: CSAGEAGGGYNEQFF
v_gene: TRBV12-3/TRBV12-4; CDR3aa: CASRQDRTNTGELFF
v_gene: TRBV12-3/TRBV12-4; CDR3aa: CASSLGDSPNYGYTF
v_gene: TRBV2; CDR3aa: CASRDPGQGFSYEQYF
v_gene: TRBV20-1; CDR3aa: CSAPKGGRTDTQYF
v_gene: TRBV4-1; CDR3aa: CASSDLGSGRNTGELFF
v_gene: TRBV12-3/TRBV12-4; CDR3aa: CASSLGTRGNEQFF
v_gene: TRBV12-3/TRBV12-4; CDR3aa: CASSRRGSGNEQYF
v_gene: TRBV24-1; CDR3aa: CATSENPGQGFRGTGELFF
v_gene: TRBV7-9; CDR3aa: CASSVPTGLQETQYF
v_gene: TRBV18; CDR3aa: CASSWDRVREQYF
v_gene: TRBV27; CDR3aa: CASSGRGYGYTF
v_gene: TRBV6-6; CDR3aa: CASRYTGTYGYTF
v_gene: TRBV20-1; CDR3aa: CSAQRGGGNYNEQFF
v_gene: TRBV7-2; CDR3aa: CASSLGAGGETQYF